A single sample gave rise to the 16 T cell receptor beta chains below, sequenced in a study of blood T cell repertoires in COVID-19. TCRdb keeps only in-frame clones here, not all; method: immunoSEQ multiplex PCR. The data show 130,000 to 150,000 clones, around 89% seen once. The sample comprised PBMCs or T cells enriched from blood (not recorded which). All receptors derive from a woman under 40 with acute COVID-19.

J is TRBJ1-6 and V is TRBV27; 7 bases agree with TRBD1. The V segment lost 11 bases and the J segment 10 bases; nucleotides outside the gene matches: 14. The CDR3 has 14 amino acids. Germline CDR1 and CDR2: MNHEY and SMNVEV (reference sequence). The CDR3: CASSGAGGRSPLHF. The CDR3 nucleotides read TGTGCCTCCTCTGGGGCAGGGGGACGGTCACCCCTCCACTTT.

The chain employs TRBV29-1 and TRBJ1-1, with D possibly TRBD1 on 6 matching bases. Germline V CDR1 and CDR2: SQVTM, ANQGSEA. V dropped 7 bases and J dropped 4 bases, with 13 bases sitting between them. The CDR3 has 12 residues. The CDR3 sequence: CSGGGAGTEAFF. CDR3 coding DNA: TGCAGCGGTGGGGGCGCGGGCACTGAAGCTTTCTTT.

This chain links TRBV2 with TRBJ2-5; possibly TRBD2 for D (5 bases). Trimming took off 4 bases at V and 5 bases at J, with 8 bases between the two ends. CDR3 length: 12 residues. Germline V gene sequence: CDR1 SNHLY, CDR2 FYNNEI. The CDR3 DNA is TGTGCCAGCAGTGGGAGCGGCGAGACCCAGTACTTC. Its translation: CASSGSGETQYF.

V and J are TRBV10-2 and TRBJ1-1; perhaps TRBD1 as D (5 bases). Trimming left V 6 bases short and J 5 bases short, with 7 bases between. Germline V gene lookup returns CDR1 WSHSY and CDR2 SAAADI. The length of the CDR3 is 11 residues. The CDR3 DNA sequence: TGCGCCAGCAGGGGGGGAACTGAAGCTTTCTTT. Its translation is CASRGGTEAFF.

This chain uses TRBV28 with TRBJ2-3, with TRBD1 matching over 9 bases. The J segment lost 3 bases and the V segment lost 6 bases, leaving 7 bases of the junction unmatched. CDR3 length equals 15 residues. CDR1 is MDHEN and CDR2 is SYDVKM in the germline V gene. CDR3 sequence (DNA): TGTGCCAGCAGGCTACCGGGACAGGGTACAGATACGCAGTATTTT. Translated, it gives CASRLPGQGTDTQYF. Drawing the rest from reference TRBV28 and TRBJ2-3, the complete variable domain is DVKVTQSSRYLVKRTGEKVFLECVQDMDHENMFWYRQDPGLGLRLIYFSYDVKMKEKGDIPEGYSVSREKKERFSLILESASTNQTSMYLCASRLPGQGTDTQYFGPGTRLTVL.

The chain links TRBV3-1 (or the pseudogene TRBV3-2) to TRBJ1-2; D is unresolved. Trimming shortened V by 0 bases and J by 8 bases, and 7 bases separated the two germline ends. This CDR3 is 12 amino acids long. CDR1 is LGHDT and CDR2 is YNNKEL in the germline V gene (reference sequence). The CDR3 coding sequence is TGTGCCAGCAGCCAAGATCTCCGGGGCTACACCTTC. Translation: CASSQDLRGYTF.

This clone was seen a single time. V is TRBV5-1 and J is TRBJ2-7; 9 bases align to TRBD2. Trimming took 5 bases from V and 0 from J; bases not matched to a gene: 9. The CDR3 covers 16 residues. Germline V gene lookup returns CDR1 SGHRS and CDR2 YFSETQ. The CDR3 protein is CASSHNSGGPSYEQYF. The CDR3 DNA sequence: TGCGCCAGCAGTCATAATAGCGGGGGCCCCTCCTACGAGCAGTACTTC.

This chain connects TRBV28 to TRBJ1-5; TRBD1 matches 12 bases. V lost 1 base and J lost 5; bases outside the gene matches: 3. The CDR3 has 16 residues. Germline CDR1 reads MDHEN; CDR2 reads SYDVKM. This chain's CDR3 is CASSLSGTGGDQPQHF. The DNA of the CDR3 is TGTGCCAGCAGTTTATCCGGGACAGGGGGCGATCAGCCCCAGCATTTT.

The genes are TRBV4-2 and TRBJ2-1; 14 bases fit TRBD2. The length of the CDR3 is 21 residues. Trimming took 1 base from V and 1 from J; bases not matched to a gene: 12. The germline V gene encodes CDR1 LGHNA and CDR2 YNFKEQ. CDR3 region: CASSQVRVTSGRAVSYNEQFF. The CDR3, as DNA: TGTGCCAGCAGCCAAGTTAGGGTGACTAGCGGGAGGGCCGTGTCCTACAATGAGCAGTTCTTC.

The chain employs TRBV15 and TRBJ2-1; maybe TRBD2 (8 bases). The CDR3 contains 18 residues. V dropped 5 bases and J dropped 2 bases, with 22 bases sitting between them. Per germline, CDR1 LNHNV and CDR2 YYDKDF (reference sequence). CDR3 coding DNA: TGTGCCACCAGCCCCAGGGGGTCCCTAGCGGGTGCCTACAATGAGCAGTTCTTC. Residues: CATSPRGSLAGAYNEQFF.

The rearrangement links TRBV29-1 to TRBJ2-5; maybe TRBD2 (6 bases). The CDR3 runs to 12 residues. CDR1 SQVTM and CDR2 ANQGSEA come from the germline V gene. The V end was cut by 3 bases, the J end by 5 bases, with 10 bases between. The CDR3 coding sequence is TGCAGCGTTGATGGGGGGTTGGAGACCCAGTACTTC. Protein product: CSVDGGLETQYF.

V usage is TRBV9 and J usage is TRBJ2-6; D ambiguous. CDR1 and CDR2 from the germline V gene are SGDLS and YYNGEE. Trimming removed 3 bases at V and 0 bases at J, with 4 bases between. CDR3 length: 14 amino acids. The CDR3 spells CASSGLSGANVLTF. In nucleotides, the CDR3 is TGTGCCAGCAGCGGTCTCTCTGGGGCCAACGTCCTGACTTTC.

DNA of the CDR3: TGTGCCAGCAGTTTAATTCCGGGACAGGGATCCCGTGGCTATGGCTACACCTTC. The encoded protein is CASSLIPGQGSRGYGYTF. This rearrangement joins TRBV27 to TRBJ1-2, with 9 bases matching TRBD1. The ends lost 2 bases at V and 4 bases at J; junction bases unmatched: 14. The CDR3 consists of 18 residues. CDR1 and CDR2 from the germline V gene are MNHEY and SMNVEV (reference sequence).

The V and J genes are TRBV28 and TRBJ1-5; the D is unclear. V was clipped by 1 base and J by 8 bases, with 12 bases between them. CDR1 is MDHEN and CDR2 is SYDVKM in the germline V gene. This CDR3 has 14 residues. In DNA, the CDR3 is TGTGCCAGCAGTTTATTTTCCGGTTCCGAGCCCCAGCATTTT. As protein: CASSLFSGSEPQHF.

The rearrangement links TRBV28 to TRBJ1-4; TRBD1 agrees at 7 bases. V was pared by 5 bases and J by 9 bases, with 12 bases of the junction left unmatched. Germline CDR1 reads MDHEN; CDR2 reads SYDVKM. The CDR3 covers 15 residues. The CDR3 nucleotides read TGTGCCAGCAGTGCGGACCGGGACAGCTTGAAAAAACTGTTTTTT. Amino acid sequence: CASSADRDSLKKLFF.

For the CDR3, the DNA is TGTGCCAGCTCACGAAAAAGTAGATCAACTGGTGAGACCCAGTACTTC. Translation: CASSRKSRSTGETQYF. This sequence joins TRBV18 and TRBJ2-5; unclear D gene. The CDR3 contains 16 residues. V lost 4 bases and J 5 bases, leaving 20 bases between the germline ends. Per the germline V gene, CDR1 is KGHSH and CDR2 is LQKENI.